The subject of this entry is one T cell receptor beta chain. This clone was observed a few times. What this receptor recognizes is not known. Per-base qualities were not stored, and no clone one base away is much larger. Including cysteine and phenylalanine, the CDR3 has 17 amino acids. Kept here is only the CDR3 DNA, which spans 51 bases and is read in frame from base 1. The germline V and J ends show losses of 4 bases and 3 bases respectively, and no gene match explains 12 bases of the junction. CDR1 and CDR2 are drawn from the germline V gene: MDHEN, SYDVKM. This sample stems from a study of PD-1 blockade in classical Hodgkin lymphoma (dated by TCRdb to about 2020). With regard to the full study: Nivolumab dosing was 3 mg/kg intravenously every 2 weeks, continuing until either disease progression or unacceptable toxicity. A peripheral blood immune signature of response to PD-1 blockade in classical Hodgkin lymphoma was defined using TCR beta sequencing and CyTOF.

What this sample's time point label stands for: cycle 2 day 1 (C2D1) of nivolumab. All trial patients had relapsed after autologous stem cell transplantation, with cohorts A, B and C differing in prior brentuximab vedotin exposure. The trial cohort was composed of about 58 patients with relapsed/refractory classical Hodgkin lymphoma, for whom complete response, partial response or progressive disease was recorded as best overall response. In the multi-cohort phase II CheckMate 205 trial, trial patients received single-agent nivolumab. An independent review committee assessed best overall response using the 2007 International Working Group response criteria. Trial PBMCs were collected immediately before nivolumab initiation (C1D1) and during therapy at cycle 2 day 1 and cycle 4 day 1. Peripheral blood was collected in 8 mL Vacutainer Cell Preparation Tubes, from which PBMCs were isolated by centrifugation and then cryopreserved.

The Qiagen DNeasy kit was used to extract genomic DNA both from unsorted PBMCs and from the negatively selected CD4+ and CD8+ fractions. Amplification of TCR beta CDR3 regions was done by immunoSEQ multiplex PCR with primers that anneal to V and J segments. Amplification bias was minimized using a synthetic immune receptor repertoire, and residual bias was removed computationally after sequencing. The authors' pipeline ran thus. Custom Python scripts were used to quantify repertoire diversity as the Shannon entropy index. Unsorted, CD4+ and CD8+ repertoires were analyzed separately, except for combined analyses in which CD4+ and CD8+ sequences were merged in silico. A clone counted as expanded when the clone's frequency after treatment rose at least 2-fold relative to C1D1, and clones undetected at baseline were given a pseudocount of 0.5. Clones with 0 or 1 copy at C1D1 were classified as singleton clones, and clones with 2 or more copies were classified as non-singleton clones. By matching protein sequences in sorted samples from the same patient, clones expanded in unsorted samples were annotated as CD4+, CD8+ or unknown. Wilcoxon tests on paired samples were used to test diversity changes from C1D1 to C4D1. What TCRdb holds here is the immuneACCESS table cut down to in-frame rearrangements. Part of the clones is not present; checked against another copy, under half of the missing clones reflect an unresolved V gene, and the others are unexplained. D and trimming were read from the DNA, whereas the V and J calls and clone size are those reported in that table. Within this sample are 35,000 or so clones, with almost 70% of them counted one time only. The ten top clones hold 13% to 15% of the sample.

Overall results and qualifications from the work: Diversity was lower in patients who began nivolumab less than 1 year after ASCT, so these patients were left out of later analyses to avoid confounding by immune reconstitution. A significant rise by C4D1 was seen in CD4+ but not CD8+ TCR diversity (p=0.0027 vs p=0.16), with the rise being most apparent in complete responders (p=0.02). Trial patients with a complete response had baseline diversity similar to that of newly diagnosed patients, while partial responders and progressors had significantly lower diversity. Baseline TCR diversity was reported to be lower in newly diagnosed patients than in healthy donors, and even lower in relapsed/refractory patients. The study was limited to a single clinical trial cohort, and causes of repertoire differences, possibly disease activity or prior therapy, remained undefined.

The origin of this receptor is a human donor with classical Hodgkin lymphoma. Rearrangement joined TRBV28 to TRBJ2-7, with TRBD2 identical over 10 junction bases. The sample in question was peripheral blood mononuclear cells (PBMCs), obtained before the second cycle of nivolumab. This receptor has the CDR3 CASSWGAGLADFYEQYF. In nucleotide form, the sequence is TGTGCCAGCAGTTGGGGGGCCGGACTAGCGGATTTCTACGAGCAGTACTTC.